This TCR beta chain stems from a study of blood T cell repertoires in COVID-19. This clone appeared once. Under the authors' procedure: By means of reference gene primer amplification, nucleated cell counts were estimated. Method: immunoSEQ multiplex PCR; TCRdb's copy keeps in-frame clones and lacks some. The V and J calls and clone size are taken from that table; D and trimming were inferred from the DNA. The sample carries fewer than 350,000 clones, 75% to 90% recorded once. Trimming left V 0 bases short and J 7 bases short, with 8 bases between. The germline gives CDR1 MNHNS, CDR2 SASEGT. The length of the CDR3 is 13 residues. Membership in each cohort depended on participant-reported clinical history. Two consecutive negative NP/OP PCR tests, clearance, or resolved symptoms defined Cohort 3 recovery.

The source of this sequence is a woman in her thirties or forties who had recovered from COVID-19. Sequencing was done on a sample of PBMCs or T cells enriched from blood (not recorded which). The J gene is TRBJ2-3, the V gene TRBV6-1; D may be TRBD2 (5 bases). The CDR3 DNA reads as TGTGCCAGCAGTGAAGCGTACGGGAATACGCAGTATTTT. Residues: CASSEAYGNTQYF.